This note documents a single T cell receptor beta chain sequence. No cognate antigen has been identified for it. Base qualities are not at hand, and no much larger clone is one base apart. The library was produced with 5' RACE. The sequencer listed for this sample is NextSeq 500. The TCR library protocol attached unique molecular identifiers to individual cDNA molecules to correct for sequencing error and PCR bias. Both TCR alpha and beta chains were sequenced, and tight co-correlation was observed between alpha and beta sequence abundances in each sample. For the original study's pipeline: V gene, J gene and CDR3 annotation of TCR sequences was performed with Decombinator V4. TCRs were defined as expanded if a significant change between any two time points was detected under a Poisson model with p below 0.0001. TCR abundances were normalised to the total number of TCRs sequenced per sample and were expressed as counts per million. TRAV1-2 paired with TRAJ12, TRAJ20 or TRAJ33 defined MAIT TCRs, while TRAV10 paired with TRAJ18 defined iNKT TCRs. A search of VDJdb, accessed on 1 November 2021, was run for TCRs annotated to CMV, EBV and SARS-CoV-2, with TCRs annotated for multiple antigens excluded. TCRdb itself trimmed the public reads at Q25 with fastp, ran MiXCR and retained productive beta chains. Rows merge per CDR3 protein into single entries with the most common DNA and genes. The V and J calls shown here were made by TCRdb, not taken from the authors' results. This sample gives around 94,000 distinct CDR3 sequences in total; over 10% of them show up just once. The ten largest clones add up to 5% to 8% of the sample.

This entry belongs to a study of early T cells in non-severe SARS-CoV-2 infection (dated by TCRdb to the early 2020s). Notes on the research overall: Bulk RNA from unsorted whole blood was used for TCR sequencing, so alpha and beta chains could not be paired.

The CDR3 starts with the cysteine, ends with the phenylalanine, and has 13 residues. CDR3 DNA is the only sequence kept; it has 39 bases, read in frame from the first base. V is pared back by 1 base and J by 6 bases, with 8 bases lying between the germline termini. Looking up the germline V gene yields CDR1 SGDLS and CDR2 YYNGEE. This was a case-control study nested in a cohort of healthcare workers in London, UK, who had nasopharyngeal swab PCR tests and blood samples taken every week. Between 23 and 31 March 2020, the week of the UK lockdown, healthcare workers were enrolled and then followed up weekly for as long as 16 weeks. Study-wide conclusions, independent of this receptor: VDJdb matching was skewed toward anti-spike CD8 responses and likely underestimated virus-specific expansions by missing private and CD4 specificities.

The receptor comes from an adult who was a healthcare worker with PCR-confirmed SARS-CoV-2 infection or an uninfected control (not recorded which). The V and J genes are TRBV9 and TRBJ1-5; the D gene is unclear. Sequencing input: whole blood. The DNA reads TGTGCCAGCAGCGTAAGTTCCCCTCAGCCCCAGCATTTT. The resulting protein is CASSVSSPQPQHF.